This passage covers 12 T cell receptor beta chains from one sample sequenced in a study of lymphopenia after photon versus proton radiotherapy. Method: immunoSEQ multiplex PCR; TCRdb's copy keeps in-frame clones and lacks some. The data contain around 30,000 clones, around 90% of them singletons. The sequencing here drew on peripheral blood, taken from a patient treated with photon-based radiotherapy. The receptors stem from a woman aged 50 to 65 with pancreatic cancer.

This chain links TRBV7-9 with TRBJ1-1; unclear D gene. The CDR3 runs to 16 residues. V lost 2 bases and J lost 0, with 13 bases in between. Germline CDR1 and CDR2: SEHNR and FQNEAQ (reference sequence). The CDR3: CASSLSVRSLNTEAFF. For the CDR3, the DNA is TGTGCCAGCAGCTTAAGTGTCAGATCGTTGAACACTGAAGCTTTCTTT.

V and J are TRBV30 and TRBJ2-7, with TRBD2 matching over 8 bases. Germline CDR1 and CDR2: GTSNPN and SVGIG (reference sequence). This CDR3 region has 16 residues. J was trimmed by 2 bases and V by 2 bases; bases with no gene match: 11. The CDR3 protein is CAWSYKRTSLTYEQYF. CDR3 nucleotide sequence: TGTGCCTGGAGTTACAAACGGACTAGCCTGACCTACGAGCAGTACTTC.

This clone has more than one count but fewer than ten. The chain carries TRBV18 and TRBJ1-2; D is undetermined. The CDR3 covers 13 residues. Germline CDR1 KGHSH, CDR2 LQKENI. The V gene lost 3 bases and the J gene lost 7 bases, with 12 bases spanning the gap. The CDR3 sequence: CASSPRDTGGYTF. The DNA for the CDR3 is TGTGCCAGCTCACCTCGAGACACGGGTGGCTACACCTTC. Variable domain in full (rest from reference TRBV18 and TRBJ1-2): NAGVMQNPRHLVRRRGQEARLRCSPMKGHSHVYWYRQLPEEGLKFMVYLQKENIIDESGMPKERFSAEFPKEGPSILRIQQVVRGDSAAYFCASSPRDTGGYTFGSGTRLTVV.

This sequence joins TRBV5-1 and TRBJ1-3, with 7 bases identical to TRBD1. Germline V CDR1 and CDR2: SGHRS, YFSETQ. J gave up 0 bases and V 5 bases, and 5 bases lay outside the gene matches. CDR3 length equals 15 residues. The CDR3 DNA is TGCGCCAGCAGAGAACAGGGGAGCTCTGGAAACACCATATATTTT. Residues: CASREQGSSGNTIYF.

This clone was observed once. The chain is built from TRBV7-8 and TRBJ1-3, with a tentative D call TRBD1 (5 bases). The CDR3 covers 14 residues. V was trimmed by 2 bases and J by 6 bases, leaving 11 bases between them. Germline CDR1 SGHVS, CDR2 FQNEAQ. This CDR3 is CASSLSSGSNTIYF. The CDR3 nucleotides read TGTGCCAGCAGCTTAAGCTCAGGGTCAAACACCATATATTTT.

V gene TRBV6-5 combines with J gene TRBJ1-2, with D tentatively TRBD1 (6 bases). The CDR3 runs 16 residues. Trimming removed 2 bases from V and 6 bases from J, with 19 bases in between. Germline V gene data show CDR1 as MNHEY and CDR2 as SVGAGI. The CDR3 sequence is CASSYILGGRPDGYTF. Written as DNA, the CDR3 is TGTGCCAGCAGTTACATACTTGGGGGGCGCCCCGATGGCTACACCTTC.

The CDR3, as DNA: TGTGCCAGCAGTTTTAATGCTGGGTACGAGCAGTACTTC. It codes for CASSFNAGYEQYF. V usage is TRBV27 and J usage is TRBJ2-7; no clear D. Between the trimmed V and J ends, which lost 3 bases and 4 bases, there was a span of 10 bases. The CDR3 sequence is 13 residues long. Per the germline V gene, CDR1 is MNHEY and CDR2 is SMNVEV (reference sequence).

This clone is medium-sized by share. The chain employs TRBV6-1 and TRBJ2-1; 9 bases agree with TRBD2. The CDR3 runs 18 residues. The germline CDR1 and CDR2 sequences are MNHNS and SASEGT. Trimming took 4 bases from V and 4 from J; bases not matched to a gene: 14. The CDR3 DNA reads as TGTGCCAGCAGTGGGGCGGGAGGGAGTCTAGTGGGGTACAATGAGCAGTTCTTC. It is translated as CASSGAGGSLVGYNEQFF.

The chain links TRBV27 to TRBJ2-7, with 9 bases matching TRBD1. Per the germline V gene, CDR1 is MNHEY and CDR2 is SMNVEV (reference sequence). V gave up 2 bases and J gave up 4 bases; unmatched junction bases: 9. The CDR3 is 16 amino acids. The CDR3 sequence is CASSLRGTGNEYEQYF. CDR3 DNA sequence: TGTGCCAGCAGTTTAAGGGGGACAGGGAACGAATACGAGCAGTACTTC.

The chain uses TRBV28 and TRBJ1-5; D is possibly TRBD1 (6 bases). The CDR3 contains 14 residues. Trimming removed 5 bases from V and 6 bases from J, with 14 bases in between. Germline CDR1 reads MDHEN; CDR2 reads SYDVKM. The CDR3 DNA is TGTGCCAGCAGTATTCTCAGGGGTGGTCAGCCCCAGCATTTT. Its protein product is CASSILRGGQPQHF. Complete variable domain (other parts from reference TRBV28 and TRBJ1-5): DVKVTQSSRYLVKRTGEKVFLECVQDMDHENMFWYRQDPGLGLRLIYFSYDVKMKEKGDIPEGYSVSREKKERFSLILESASTNQTSMYLCASSILRGGQPQHFGDGTRLSIL.

The chain links TRBV19 to TRBJ1-3; D gene uncertain. Per germline, CDR1 LNHDA and CDR2 SQIVND (reference sequence). The CDR3 is 15 residues long. Trimming pared 7 bases from V and 3 bases from J, leaving 16 bases between. For the CDR3, the DNA is TGTGCCAGTAATCCTATCGACAAAATTGGAAACACCATATATTTT. It codes for CASNPIDKIGNTIYF.

This chain joins TRBV2 and TRBJ1-2, with 10 bases identical to TRBD1. The CDR3 is made up of 15 amino acids. J was trimmed by 7 bases and V by 4 bases; bases with no gene match: 9. Germline CDR1 reads SNHLY; CDR2 reads FYNNEI. The CDR3 spells CASSATDRGLGGYTF. The CDR3 coding sequence is TGTGCCAGCAGTGCCACCGACAGGGGGCTGGGTGGCTACACCTTC.